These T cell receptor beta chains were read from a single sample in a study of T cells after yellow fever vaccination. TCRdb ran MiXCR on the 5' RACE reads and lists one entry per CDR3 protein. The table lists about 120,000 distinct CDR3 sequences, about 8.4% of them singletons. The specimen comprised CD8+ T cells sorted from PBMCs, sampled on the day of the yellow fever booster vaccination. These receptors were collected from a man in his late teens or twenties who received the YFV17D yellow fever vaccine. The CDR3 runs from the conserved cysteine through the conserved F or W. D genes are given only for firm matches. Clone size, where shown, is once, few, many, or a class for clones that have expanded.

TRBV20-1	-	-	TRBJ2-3	TGCAGTGCTAGAGAAAATACCGGGATACAGGCGCCACTCAGGATGTTTGATACGCAGTATTTT	CSARENTGIQAPLRMFDTQYF
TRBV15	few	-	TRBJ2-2	TGTGCCACCAACCCGGGACAATCGGCCGGGGAGCTGTTTTTT	CATNPGQSAGELFF
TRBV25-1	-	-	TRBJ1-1	TGTGCCAGCAGGGCAAACACTGAAGCTTTCTTT	CASRANTEAFF
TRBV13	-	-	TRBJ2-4	TGTGCCAGCAGCTTAGAAAACATTCAGTACTTC	CASSLENIQYF
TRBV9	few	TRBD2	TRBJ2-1	TGTGCCAGCAGCGTAGCCAGCGGGGGGGGCCCTGAGCAGTTCTTC	CASSVASGGGPEQFF
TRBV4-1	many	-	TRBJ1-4	TGCGCCAGCAGCCAAGATCAGCTGGGGGATGAAAAACTGTTTTTT	CASSQDQLGDEKLFF
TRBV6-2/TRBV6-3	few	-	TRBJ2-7	TGTGCCAGCAGTCCCTGGGACTACGAGCAGTACTTC	CASSPWDYEQYF
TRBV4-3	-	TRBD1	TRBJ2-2	TGCGCCAGCAGCCAACCCGGGACAGGGTTTACCGGGGAGCTGTTTTTT	CASSQPGTGFTGELFF
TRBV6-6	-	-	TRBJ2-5	TGTGCCAGCAGTTACGTTGGGGAGACCCAGTACTTC	CASSYVGETQYF
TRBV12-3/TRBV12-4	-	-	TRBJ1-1	TGTGCCAGCAGTTTACTTTTAGAGAGCACTGAAGCTTTCTTT	CASSLLLESTEAFF
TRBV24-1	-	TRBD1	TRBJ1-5	TGTGCCACCAGTGGCCAGGGACAGGGGACCAATCAGCCCCAGCATTTT	CATSGQGQGTNQPQHF
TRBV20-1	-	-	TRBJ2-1	TGCAGTGCTATAGAGACCGGGGGTGTCTACAATGAGCAGTTCTTC	CSAIETGGVYNEQFF
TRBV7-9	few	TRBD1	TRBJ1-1	TGTGCCAGCAGCGGAAGGGACAGGGGATTAAGGGGGACTGAAGCTTTCTTT	CASSGRDRGLRGTEAFF
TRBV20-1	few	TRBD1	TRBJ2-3	TGCAGTGCTAGAGATGGGCCGACAGGGGGCGGTACGCAGTATTTT	CSARDGPTGGGTQYF
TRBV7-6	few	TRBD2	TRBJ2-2	TGTGCCAGCAGCCCTGGTAGCGGGGGCTTAAGGGAGCTGTTTTTT	CASSPGSGGLRELFF
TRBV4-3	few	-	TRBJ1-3	TGCGCCAGCAGCCCCAGGGGAGGGGGAAACACCATATATTTT	CASSPRGGGNTIYF
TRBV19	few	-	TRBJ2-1	TGTGCCAGTAGTCTCGCACCGGGAACAGGGCGCTCCTACAATGAGCAGTTCTTC	CASSLAPGTGRSYNEQFF
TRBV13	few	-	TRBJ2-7	TGTGCCAGCAGCTTAGGGGGTATGGGAGAGCAGTACTTC	CASSLGGMGEQYF
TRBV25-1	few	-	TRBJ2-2	TGTGCCAGCAGTGAATTGGGAACCGGGGAGCTGTTTTTT	CASSELGTGELFF
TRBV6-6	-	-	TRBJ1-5	TGTGCCAGCAGCCCGACAGCGGCCCAGCCCCAGCATTTT	CASSPTAAQPQHF
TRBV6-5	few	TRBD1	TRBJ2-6	TGTGCCAGCAGTTACTATACGGGACAGAACAACGTCCTGACTTTC	CASSYYTGQNNVLTF
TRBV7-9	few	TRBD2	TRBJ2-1	TGTGCCAGCAGTGGTACTAGCGGGACCAATGAGCAGTTCTTC	CASSGTSGTNEQFF
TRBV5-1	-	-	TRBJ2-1	TGCGCCAGCAGCCCGGTGGGGAGGAACAATGAGCAGTTCTTC	CASSPVGRNNEQFF
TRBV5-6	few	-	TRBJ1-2	TGTGCCAGCAGCTTGGATCCAGGGCGGCGGTATGGCTACACCTTC	CASSLDPGRRYGYTF
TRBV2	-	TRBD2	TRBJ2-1	TGTGCCAGCAGTGCGCTCTCTGGACTAGCGGGGGGGAATGAGCAGTTCTTC	CASSALSGLAGGNEQFF
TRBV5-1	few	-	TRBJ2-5	TGCGCCAGCAGCTCTCGGACTCGACAAGAGACCCAGTACTTC	CASSSRTRQETQYF
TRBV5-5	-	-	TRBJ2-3	TGTGCCAGCAGCCCCCCTGGAGGAGATACGCAGTATTTT	CASSPPGGDTQYF
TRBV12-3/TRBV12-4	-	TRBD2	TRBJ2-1	TGTGCCAGCAGTTTCGCCAGCGGGGGGTATTACAATGAGCAGTTCTTC	CASSFASGGYYNEQFF
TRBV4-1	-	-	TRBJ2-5	TGCGCCAGCAGCCAAGACTACAGGGTCCAAGAGACCCAGTACTTC	CASSQDYRVQETQYF
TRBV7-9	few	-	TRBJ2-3	TGTGCCAGCAGCCCACAACGCCCGGGCGGAGGGGATACGCAGTATTTT	CASSPQRPGGGDTQYF
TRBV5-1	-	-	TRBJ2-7	TGCGCCAGCAGCTCGACGTTCGGATCCTTCTACGAGCAGTACTTC	CASSSTFGSFYEQYF
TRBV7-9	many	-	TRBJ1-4	TGTGCCAGCAGCCTGGGGCATGAAAAACTGTTTTTT	CASSLGHEKLFF
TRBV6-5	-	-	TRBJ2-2	TGTGCCAGCAGTTACTGGCAGAACACCGGGGAGCTGTTTTTT	CASSYWQNTGELFF
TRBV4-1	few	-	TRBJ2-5	TGCGCCAGCAGCCAAGGGAAGGGGTTGGAGGAGACCCAGTACTTC	CASSQGKGLEETQYF
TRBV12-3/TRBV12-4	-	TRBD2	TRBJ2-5	TGTGCCAGCACCCCGGGACTACAAGAGACCCAGTACTTC	CASTPGLQETQYF
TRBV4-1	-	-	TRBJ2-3	TGCGCCAGCAGCCAAGCCGGGACCCTCGGGGTTCTCACAGATACGCAGTATTTT	CASSQAGTLGVLTDTQYF
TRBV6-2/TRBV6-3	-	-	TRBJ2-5	TGTGCCAGCAGTTACCTCCGACAGGCCGAAGAGACCCAGTACTTC	CASSYLRQAEETQYF
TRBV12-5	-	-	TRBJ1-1	TGTGCTAGTGGTTTGGTATTGAGGGGGAGTATCTCTGAAGCTTTCTTT	CASGLVLRGSISEAFF
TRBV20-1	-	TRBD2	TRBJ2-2	TGCAGTGCTGGAAGCGGGGAGACGAACACCGGGGAGCTGTTTTTT	CSAGSGETNTGELFF
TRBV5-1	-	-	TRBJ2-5	TGCGCCAGCTCTCGCCGGGAGACCCAGTACTTC	CASSRRETQYF
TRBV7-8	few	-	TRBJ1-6	TGTGCCAGCATCCAGGCGGGGTTAGATAATTCACCCCTCCACTTT	CASIQAGLDNSPLHF
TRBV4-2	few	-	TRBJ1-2	TGTGCCAGCAGCCAACGACCCGGTATTGACTATGGCTACACCTTC	CASSQRPGIDYGYTF
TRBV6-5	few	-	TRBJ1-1	TGTGCCAGCAGTTACGGTGGGGGAGGCACTGAAGCTTTCTTT	CASSYGGGGTEAFF
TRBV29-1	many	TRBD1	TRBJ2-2	TGCAGCATGACAGGGGCGAACACCGGGGAGCTGTTTTTT	CSMTGANTGELFF
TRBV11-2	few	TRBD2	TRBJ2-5	TGTGCCAGCAGCTTAGGGGTGGGACTAAGCCAAGAGACCCAGTACTTC	CASSLGVGLSQETQYF
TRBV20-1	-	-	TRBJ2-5	TGCAGTGCTAGGGACCTACGTAGGGAGACCCAGTACTTC	CSARDLRRETQYF
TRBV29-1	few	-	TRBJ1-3	TGCAGCGCGTCCGGGGGAGGCCGCTCTGGAAACACCATATATTTT	CSASGGGRSGNTIYF
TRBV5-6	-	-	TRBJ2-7	TGTGCCAGCAGCTACTCCAGGGGAGTATACGAGCAGTACTTC	CASSYSRGVYEQYF
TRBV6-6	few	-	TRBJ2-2	TGTGCCAGCAGTCTCAGGAACACCGGGGAGCTGTTTTTT	CASSLRNTGELFF
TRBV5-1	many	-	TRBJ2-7	TGCGCCAGCAGCATTCCCATGGGCTTGACCTACGAGCAGTACTTC	CASSIPMGLTYEQYF
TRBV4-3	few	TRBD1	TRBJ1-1	TGCGCCAGCATCGAGATTGAGGACAGGGTAAACACTGAAGCTTTCTTT	CASIEIEDRVNTEAFF
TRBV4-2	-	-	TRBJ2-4	TGTGCCAGCAGCCAAAAGCCGGACAGGGAGGGGACGATAGCCAAAAACATTCAGTACTTC	CASSQKPDREGTIAKNIQYF
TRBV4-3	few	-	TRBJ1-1	TGCGCCAGCAGCCCAAGCCCCAAGAACACTGAAGCTTTCTTT	CASSPSPKNTEAFF
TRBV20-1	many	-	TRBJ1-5	TGCAGTGCTAGCGGGGGTCCCAGGGGATTCGGTCAGCCCCAGCATTTT	CSASGGPRGFGQPQHF
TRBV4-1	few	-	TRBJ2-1	TGCGCCAGCGGGGGGGGCAACAATGAGCAGTTCTTC	CASGGGNNEQFF
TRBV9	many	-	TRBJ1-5	TGTGCCAGCAGCGTTGGAGGACAAAGGCAGCCCCAGCATTTT	CASSVGGQRQPQHF
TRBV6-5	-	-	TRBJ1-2	TGTGCCAGCAGTTACTCGCCTGCTAACTATGGCTACACCTTC	CASSYSPANYGYTF
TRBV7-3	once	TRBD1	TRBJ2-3	TGTGCCAGCAGCGAGGGGGCAGGGGTCACAGATACGCAGTATTTT	CASSEGAGVTDTQYF
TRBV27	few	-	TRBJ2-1	TGTGCCAGCAGTTTATCCCCCAGCTCCTACAATGAGCAGTTCTTC	CASSLSPSSYNEQFF
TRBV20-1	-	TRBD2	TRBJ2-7	TGCAGTGCTAGAGTTGGAGCGGGAGCAGGCGAGCAGTACTTC	CSARVGAGAGEQYF